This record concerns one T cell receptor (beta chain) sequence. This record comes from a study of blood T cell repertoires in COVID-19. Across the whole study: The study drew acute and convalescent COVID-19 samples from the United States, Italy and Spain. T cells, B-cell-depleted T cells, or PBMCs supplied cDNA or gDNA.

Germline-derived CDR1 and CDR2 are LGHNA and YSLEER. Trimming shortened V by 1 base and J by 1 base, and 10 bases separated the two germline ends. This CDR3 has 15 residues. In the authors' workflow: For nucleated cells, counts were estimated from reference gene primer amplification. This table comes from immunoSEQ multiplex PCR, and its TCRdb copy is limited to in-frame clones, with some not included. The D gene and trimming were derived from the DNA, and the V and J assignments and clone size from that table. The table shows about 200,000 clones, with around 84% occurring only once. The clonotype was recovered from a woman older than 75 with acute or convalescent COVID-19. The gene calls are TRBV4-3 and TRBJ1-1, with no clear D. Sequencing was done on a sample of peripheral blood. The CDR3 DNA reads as TGCGCCAGCAGCCAAGCCCCAACAAGGAACACTGAAGCTTTCTTT. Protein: CASSQAPTRNTEAFF.